This T cell receptor (beta chain) originates from a study of blood T cell repertoires in COVID-19. In the study overall: The United States, Italy and Spain provided the acute and convalescent COVID-19 samples. In each case, the material was cDNA or gDNA derived from T cells, B-cell-depleted T cells, or PBMCs.

The germline CDR1 and CDR2 sequences are SGDLS and YYNGEE. With 3 bases clipped from V and 3 bases from J, the junction kept 8 bases outside the gene matches. This CDR3 contains 16 residues. The authors' processing: Estimation of nucleated cell counts relied on the amplification of reference gene primers. Data came from immunoSEQ multiplex PCR; TCRdb stores just in-frame clones and leaves some out. V, J and clone size were drawn from that table, and D and trimming were deduced from the DNA. The sample contains hundreds of thousands of clones, roughly 90% of which appear only once. The chain links TRBV9 to TRBJ1-5; 8 positions match TRBD1. The sequence was obtained from a man aged 35-49 years with acute or convalescent COVID-19. Sequencing input: peripheral blood. CDR3 DNA: TGTGCCAGCAGCGCGATGGGACAGGCGCACAATCAGCCCCAGCATTTT. This gives the protein CASSAMGQAHNQPQHF.